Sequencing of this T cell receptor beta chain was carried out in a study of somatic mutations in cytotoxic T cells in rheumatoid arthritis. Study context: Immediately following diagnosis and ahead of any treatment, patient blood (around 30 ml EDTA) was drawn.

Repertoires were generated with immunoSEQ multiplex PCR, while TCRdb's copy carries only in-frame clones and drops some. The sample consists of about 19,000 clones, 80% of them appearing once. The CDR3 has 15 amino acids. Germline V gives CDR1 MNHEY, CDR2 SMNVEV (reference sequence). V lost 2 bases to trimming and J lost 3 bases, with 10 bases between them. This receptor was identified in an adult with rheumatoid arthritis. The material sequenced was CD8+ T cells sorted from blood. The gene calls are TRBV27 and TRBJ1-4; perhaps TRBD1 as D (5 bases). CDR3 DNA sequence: TGTGCCAGCAGTTTAGGGGGGGTGCCTAATGAAAAACTGTTTTTT. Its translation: CASSLGGVPNEKLFF. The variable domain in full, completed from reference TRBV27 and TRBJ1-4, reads EAQVTQNPRYLITVTGKKLTVTCSQNMNHEYMSWYRQDPGLGLRQIYYSMNVEVTDKGDVPEGYKVSRKEKRNFPLILESPSPNQTSLYFCASSLGGVPNEKLFFGSGTQLSVL.